The sequence of this TCR beta chain was determined in a study of beta chain features in type 1 diabetes. Study-wide results and limits: Within the patient group, naive, central memory and Treg TCRB repertoires appeared more similar to each other than within healthy donors. Fewer insertions but more deletions were seen at VDJ junctions in type 1 diabetes patients. Moderately but significantly shorter TCRB CDR3s were found in Type 1 diabetes patients in all four CD4+ subsets.

A note on this clone: Its specificity is unknown.

CD4+ naive, central memory, regulatory and stem cell-like memory cells were sorted via CD45RO/CCR7/CD25/CD127/CD95/CD27. The whole isolated RNA underwent reverse transcription, so sequencing captured expressed TCRB transcripts. The data were produced by immunoSEQ multiplex PCR, yet TCRdb's version contains in-frame clones alone and is incomplete. The data contain 600,000 to 700,000 clones, roughly 12% of them seen just once; the ten biggest clones take up more than 0.1%. The CDR3 sequence is 16 residues long. Germline V gene data show CDR1 as SGHVS and CDR2 as FQNEAQ. Trimming pared 5 bases from V and 2 bases from J, leaving 18 bases between.

This clonotype originated in a man aged 25 to 45 with type 1 diabetes. The rearrangement joins TRBV7-8 to TRBJ2-5; no reliable D call. Sequenced: naive CD4+ T cells from blood. CDR3: CASSPTAVARQETQYF. CDR3 DNA: TGTGCCAGCAGCCCCACAGCCGTTGCGCGACAAGAGACCCAGTACTTC.